This entry features one TCR beta chain sequence. Sequencing was performed with immunoSEQ multiplex PCR; in TCRdb, only in-frame clones are kept and a portion is missing. The sample holds around 150,000 clones; approximately 88% are singletons and the top ten take about 2.6%. The data were obtained in a study of blood T cell repertoires in COVID-19. Study-wide background: There were acute and convalescent COVID-19 samples, and they came from the United States, Italy and Spain. Sample material is recorded as cDNA or gDNA derived from T cells, B-cell-depleted T cells, or PBMCs.

Trimming took 3 bases from V and 5 from J; bases not matched to a gene: 4. The CDR3 runs 15 residues. CDR1 and CDR2 (germline): MGHRA, YSYEKL. V gene TRBV4-1 combines with J gene TRBJ2-1; 10 positions agree with TRBD2. Sequencing was carried out using peripheral blood. The receptor was derived from a man aged 55 to 70 with acute or convalescent COVID-19. CDR3: CASSHSSGGHNEQFF. The CDR3 DNA reads TGCGCCAGCAGCCATTCTAGCGGGGGCCACAATGAGCAGTTCTTC.